This T cell receptor (beta chain) was sequenced in a study of cytomegalovirus exposure and HLA in healthy donors. At the level of the study: The Caucasian-associated ancestry cluster held roughly 84% of 300 to 500 genotyped donors.

Primers for the PCR totalled 60 Vbeta and 13 Jbeta. Some clones are missing from TCRdb's copy, which holds only in-frame ones; the method was immunoSEQ multiplex PCR. Of some 80,000 clones listed, about four fifths are singletons. This CDR3 is 15 amino acids long. Trimming left V 2 bases short and J 4 bases short, with 11 bases between. Germline CDR1 reads MNHNS; CDR2 reads SASEGT. Whole-study results and caveats: Analysis was performed later, and it showed HLA-associated TCR beta chains to be more clonally expanded than equally common others. As was reported, the HLA-A and HLA-B alleles of most subjects were accurately predicted from TCR beta sequences. About 90% or about 30% of the time was how often most TCR beta V segments were productive, according to an earlier analysis.

On this clone: Its antigen is unknown.

This clonotype originated in a man between 18 and 29 years old in good health and CMV-seropositive. The chain combines TRBV6-1 with TRBJ2-2; tentatively, D is TRBD2 (5 bases). The sequenced sample was PBMCs. CDR3 coding DNA: TGTGCCAGCAGTGAACTACCCGCGGGCACCGGGGAGCTGTTTTTT. Its protein is CASSELPAGTGELFF.